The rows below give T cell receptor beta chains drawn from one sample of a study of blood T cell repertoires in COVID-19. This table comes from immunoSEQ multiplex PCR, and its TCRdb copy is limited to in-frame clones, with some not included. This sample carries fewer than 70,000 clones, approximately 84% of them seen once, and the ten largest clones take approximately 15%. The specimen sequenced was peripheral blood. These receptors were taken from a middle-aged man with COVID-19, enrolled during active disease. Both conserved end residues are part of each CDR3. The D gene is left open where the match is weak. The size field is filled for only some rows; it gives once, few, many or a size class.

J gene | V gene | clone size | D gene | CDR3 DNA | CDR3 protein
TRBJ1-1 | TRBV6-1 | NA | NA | TGTGCCAGCAGTGAAGAGAGAGAAGCTTTCTTT | CASSEEREAFF
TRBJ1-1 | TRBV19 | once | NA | TGTGCCAGTAGCCAATGGGGAGACACTGAAGCTTTCTTT | CASSQWGDTEAFF
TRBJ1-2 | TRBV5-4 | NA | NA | TGTGCCAGCAGCTCGGGGGATGAGGGCTACACCTTC | CASSSGDEGYTF
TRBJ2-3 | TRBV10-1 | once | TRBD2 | TGCGCCAGCAGTGAAGATTATAGCGGGGGGGCCACGCAGTATTTT | CASSEDYSGGATQYF
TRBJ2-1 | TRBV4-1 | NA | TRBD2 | TGCGCCAGCAGAGATCTAGCGGGGGGCTATGAGCAGTTCTTC | CASRDLAGGYEQFF
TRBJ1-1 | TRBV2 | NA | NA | TGTGCCAGCTGTGGGGAGGTTCTGATACCTGAAGCTTTCTTT | CASCGEVLIPEAFF
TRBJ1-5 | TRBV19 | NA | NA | TGTGCCAGTAGCGAGGACACCCCCGAACCCCACAATCAGCCCCAGCATTTT | CASSEDTPEPHNQPQHF
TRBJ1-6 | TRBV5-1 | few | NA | TGCGCCAGCAGCTTGGAGGGGTATAATTCACCCCTCCACTTT | CASSLEGYNSPLHF
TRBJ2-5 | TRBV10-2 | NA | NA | TGCGCCAGCAGTGCTAGGAGGATCCAAGAGACCCAGTACTTC | CASSARRIQETQYF
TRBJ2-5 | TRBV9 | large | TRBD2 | TGTGCCAGCAGCGCATACGGGACTAGCGGGGCCGACCAAGAGACCCAGTACTTC | CASSAYGTSGADQETQYF
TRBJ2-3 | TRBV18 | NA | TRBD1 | TGTGCCAGCTCACAAGGACAGGCGAGCACAGATACGCAGTATTTT | CASSQGQASTDTQYF
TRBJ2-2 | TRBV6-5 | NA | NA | TGTGCCAGCAGCTCCGCCAGTAACCGGGAGCTGTTTTTT | CASSSASNRELFF
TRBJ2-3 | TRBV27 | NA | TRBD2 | TGTGCCAGCAGATGGGAGGGGTCAGATACGCAGTATTTT | CASRWEGSDTQYF
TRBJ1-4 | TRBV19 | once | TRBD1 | TGTGCCAGTTCCCCGGGACAGGGGAATGAAAAACTGTTTTTT | CASSPGQGNEKLFF
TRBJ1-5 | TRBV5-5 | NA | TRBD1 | TGTGCCAGCAGTCGCCGGACAGGGGAGAATCAGCCCCAGCATTTT | CASSRRTGENQPQHF
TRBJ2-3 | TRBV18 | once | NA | TGTGCCAGCTCACCTATAGGCACAGATACGCAGTATTTT | CASSPIGTDTQYF
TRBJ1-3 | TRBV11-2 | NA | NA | TGTGCCAGCAGACCTAACAGACCCTCTGGAAACACCATATATTTT | CASRPNRPSGNTIYF
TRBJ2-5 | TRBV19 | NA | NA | TGTGCCAGTAGGAAAAATACAGGGGCCCCCTGGGGGGCCCAGTACTTC | CASRKNTGAPWGAQYF
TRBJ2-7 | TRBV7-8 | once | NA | TGTGCCAGCAGCTTCAGGGAGGCAGGCGAGCAGTACTTC | CASSFREAGEQYF
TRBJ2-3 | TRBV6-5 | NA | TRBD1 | TGTGCCAGCAGGGACAGGGCCACAGATACGCAGTATTTT | CASRDRATDTQYF
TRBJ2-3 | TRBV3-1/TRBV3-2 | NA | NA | TGTGCCAGCAGTCCCTATTCCACAGATACGCAGTATTTT | CASSPYSTDTQYF
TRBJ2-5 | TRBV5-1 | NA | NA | TGCGCCAGCAGCTTGGCCAGTGGCCCGCAAGAGACCCAGTACTTC | CASSLASGPQETQYF
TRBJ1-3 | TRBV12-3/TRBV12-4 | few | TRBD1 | TGTGCCAGCGACAGGGGTGGAAACACCATATATTTT | CASDRGGNTIYF
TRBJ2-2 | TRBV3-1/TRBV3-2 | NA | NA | TGTGCCAGCAGTCACGGGGGTTTCGCCGGGGAGCTGTTTTTT | CASSHGGFAGELFF
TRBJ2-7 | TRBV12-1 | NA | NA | TGTGCCAGCAGTCCATTGGGACTATTTTACGAGCAGTACTTC | CASSPLGLFYEQYF
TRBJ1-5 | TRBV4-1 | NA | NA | TGCGCCAGCAGCCAAGATAGGGAGGACCCCAGGTCCAATCAGCCCCAGCATTTT | CASSQDREDPRSNQPQHF
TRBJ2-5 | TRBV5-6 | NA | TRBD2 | TGTGCCAGCAGCACGACTAGCGGGGGGGCGAGCGGAGAGACCCAGTACTTC | CASSTTSGGASGETQYF
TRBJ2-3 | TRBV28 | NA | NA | TGTGCCAGCAGGCTAGGTGGAGATACGCAGTATTTT | CASRLGGDTQYF
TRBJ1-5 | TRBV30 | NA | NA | TGTGCCTGGAGTGATTGGGCAGGGGGCAATCAGCCCCAGCATTTT | CAWSDWAGGNQPQHF
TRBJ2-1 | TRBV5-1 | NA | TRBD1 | TGCGCCAGCAGCTTGGATGGACAGGGTGAGCAGTTCTTC | CASSLDGQGEQFF
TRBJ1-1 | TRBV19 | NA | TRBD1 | TGTGCCAGTAGTCCCAGACAGGGGAACCCTGAAGCTTTCTTT | CASSPRQGNPEAFF
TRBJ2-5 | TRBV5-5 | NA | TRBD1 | TGTGCCAGCAGCGGGGGACAGGGGGCTTCAGAGACCCAGTACTTC | CASSGGQGASETQYF
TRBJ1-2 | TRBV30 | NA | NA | TGTGCCTGGAGTGTAACGGGAAACTATGGCTACACCTTC | CAWSVTGNYGYTF
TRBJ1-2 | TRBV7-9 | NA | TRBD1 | TGTGCCAGCAGCCTGGGACAGAGCTATGGCTACACCTTC | CASSLGQSYGYTF
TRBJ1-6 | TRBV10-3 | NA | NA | TGTGCCATCAGTCGGACAGACAGCTCCTATAATTCACCCCTCCACTTT | CAISRTDSSYNSPLHF
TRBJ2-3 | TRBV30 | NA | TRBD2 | TGTGCCTGGAGTCCTAAAGGGGCGGGGGGGCGAGATACGCAGTATTTT | CAWSPKGAGGRDTQYF
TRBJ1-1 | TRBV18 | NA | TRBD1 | TGTGCCAGCTCACCGGCCGGGACAGGGGGCGTAATGAACACTGAAGCTTTCTTT | CASSPAGTGGVMNTEAFF
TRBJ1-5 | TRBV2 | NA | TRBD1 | TGTGCCAGCAGTGAATTGGACAGGAACCAACCCCAGCATTTT | CASSELDRNQPQHF
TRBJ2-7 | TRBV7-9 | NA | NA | TGTGCCAGCAGCTTAAAGGGGGGGACCTACGAGCAGTACTTC | CASSLKGGTYEQYF
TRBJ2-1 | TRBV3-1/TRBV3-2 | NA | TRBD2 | TGTGCCAGCAGCCAAGACAGCGGGGGTTTCAATGAGCAGTTCTTC | CASSQDSGGFNEQFF
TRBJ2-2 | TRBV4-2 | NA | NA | TGTGCCAGCAGCCTAGGGGATGGAGGGACGAACACCGGGGAGCTGTTTTTT | CASSLGDGGTNTGELFF
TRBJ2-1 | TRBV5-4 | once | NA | TGTGCCAGCAGCTTCCGCGCGGAGGATGAGCAGTTCTTC | CASSFRAEDEQFF